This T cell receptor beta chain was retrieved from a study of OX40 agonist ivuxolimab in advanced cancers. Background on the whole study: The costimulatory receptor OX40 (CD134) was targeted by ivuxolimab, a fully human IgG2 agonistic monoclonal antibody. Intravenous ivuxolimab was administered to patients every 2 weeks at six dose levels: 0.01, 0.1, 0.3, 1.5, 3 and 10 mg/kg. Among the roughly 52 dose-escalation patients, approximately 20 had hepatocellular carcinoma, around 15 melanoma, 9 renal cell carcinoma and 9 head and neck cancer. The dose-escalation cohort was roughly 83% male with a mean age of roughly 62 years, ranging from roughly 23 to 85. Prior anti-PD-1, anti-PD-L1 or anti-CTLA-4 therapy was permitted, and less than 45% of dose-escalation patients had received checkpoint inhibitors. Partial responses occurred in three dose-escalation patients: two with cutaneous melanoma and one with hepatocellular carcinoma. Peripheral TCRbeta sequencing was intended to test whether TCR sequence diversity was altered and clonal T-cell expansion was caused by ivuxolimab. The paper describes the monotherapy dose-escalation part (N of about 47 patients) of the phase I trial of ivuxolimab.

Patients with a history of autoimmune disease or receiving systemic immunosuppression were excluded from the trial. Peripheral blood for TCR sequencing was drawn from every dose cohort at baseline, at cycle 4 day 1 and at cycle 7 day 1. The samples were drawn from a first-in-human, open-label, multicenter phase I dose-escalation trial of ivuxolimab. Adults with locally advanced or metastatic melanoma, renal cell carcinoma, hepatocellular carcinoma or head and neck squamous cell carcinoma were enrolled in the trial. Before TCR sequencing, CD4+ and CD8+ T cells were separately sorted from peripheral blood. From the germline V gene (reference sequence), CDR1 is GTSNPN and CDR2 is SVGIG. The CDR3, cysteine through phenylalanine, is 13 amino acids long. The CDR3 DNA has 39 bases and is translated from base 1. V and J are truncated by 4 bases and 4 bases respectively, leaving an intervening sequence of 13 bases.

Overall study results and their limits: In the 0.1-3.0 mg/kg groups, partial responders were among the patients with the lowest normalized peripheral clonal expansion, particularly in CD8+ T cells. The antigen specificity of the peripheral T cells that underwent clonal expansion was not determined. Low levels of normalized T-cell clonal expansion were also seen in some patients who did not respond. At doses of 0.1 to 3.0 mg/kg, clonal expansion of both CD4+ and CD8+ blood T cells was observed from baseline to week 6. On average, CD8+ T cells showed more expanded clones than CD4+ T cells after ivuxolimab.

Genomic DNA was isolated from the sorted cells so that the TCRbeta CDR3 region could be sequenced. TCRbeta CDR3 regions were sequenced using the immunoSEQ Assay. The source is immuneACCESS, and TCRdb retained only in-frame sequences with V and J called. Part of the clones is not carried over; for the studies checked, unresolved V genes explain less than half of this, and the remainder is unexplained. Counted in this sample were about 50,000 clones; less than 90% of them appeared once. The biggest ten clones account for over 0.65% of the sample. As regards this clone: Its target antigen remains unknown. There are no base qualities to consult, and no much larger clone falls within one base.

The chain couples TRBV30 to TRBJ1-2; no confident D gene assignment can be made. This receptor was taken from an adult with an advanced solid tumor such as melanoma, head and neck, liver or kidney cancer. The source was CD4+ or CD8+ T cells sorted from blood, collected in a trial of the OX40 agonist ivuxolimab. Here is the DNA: TGTGCCTGGAACAGCTTACGGTCCTATGGCTACACCTTC. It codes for CAWNSLRSYGYTF.